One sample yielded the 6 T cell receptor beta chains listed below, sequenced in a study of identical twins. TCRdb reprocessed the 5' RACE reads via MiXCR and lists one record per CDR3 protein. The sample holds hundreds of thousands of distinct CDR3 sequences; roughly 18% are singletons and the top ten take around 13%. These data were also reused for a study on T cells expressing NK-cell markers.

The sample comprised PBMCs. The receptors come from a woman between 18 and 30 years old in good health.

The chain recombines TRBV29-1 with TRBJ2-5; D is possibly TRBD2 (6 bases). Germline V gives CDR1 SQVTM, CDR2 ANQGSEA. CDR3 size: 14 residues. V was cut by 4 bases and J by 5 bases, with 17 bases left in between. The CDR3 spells CSVALTGRTETQYF. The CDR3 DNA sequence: TGCAGCGTTGCCCTCACCGGGAGAACGGAGACCCAGTACTTC. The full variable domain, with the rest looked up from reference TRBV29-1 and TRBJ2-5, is SAVISQKPSRDICQRGTSLTIQCQVDSQVTMMFWYRQQPGQSLTLIATANQGSEATYESGFVIDKFPISRPNLTFSTLTVSNMSPEDSSIYLCSVALTGRTETQYFGPGTRLLVL.

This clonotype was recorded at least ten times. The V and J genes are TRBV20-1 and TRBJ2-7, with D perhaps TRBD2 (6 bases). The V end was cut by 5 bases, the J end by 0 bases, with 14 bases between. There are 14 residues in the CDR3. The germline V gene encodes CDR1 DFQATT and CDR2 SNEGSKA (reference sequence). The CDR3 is CSALKGLSSYEQYF. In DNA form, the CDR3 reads TGCAGTGCTCTTAAGGGACTTAGCTCCTACGAGCAGTACTTC.

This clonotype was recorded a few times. In DNA form, the CDR3 reads TGTGCACAGGGGCAGCTAAACTATGGCTACACCTTC. Translated: CAQGQLNYGYTF. The chain combines TRBV15 with TRBJ1-2, with 7 bases fitting TRBD1. The CDR3 has 12 residues. Per the germline V gene, CDR1 is LNHNV and CDR2 is YYDKDF (reference sequence).

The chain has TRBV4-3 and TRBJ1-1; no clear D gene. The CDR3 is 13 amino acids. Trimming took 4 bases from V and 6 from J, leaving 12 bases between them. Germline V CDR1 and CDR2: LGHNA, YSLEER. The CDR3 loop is CASSPRMNSEAFF. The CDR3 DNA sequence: TGCGCCAGCAGCCCCCGGATGAATTCTGAAGCTTTCTTT.

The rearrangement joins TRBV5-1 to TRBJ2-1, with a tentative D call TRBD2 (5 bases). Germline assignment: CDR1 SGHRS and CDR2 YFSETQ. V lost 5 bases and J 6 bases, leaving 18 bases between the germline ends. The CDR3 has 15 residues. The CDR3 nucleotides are TGCGCCAGCAGAAATCTAGCAATCTTAGGCAATGAGCAGTTCTTC. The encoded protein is CASRNLAILGNEQFF.

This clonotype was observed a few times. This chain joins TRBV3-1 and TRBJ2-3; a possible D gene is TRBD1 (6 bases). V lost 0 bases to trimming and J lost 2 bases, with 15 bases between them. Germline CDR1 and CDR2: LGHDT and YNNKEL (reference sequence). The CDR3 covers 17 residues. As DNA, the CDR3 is TGTGCCAGCAGCCAAGACGGGGCCGGGGACAACACAGATACGCAGTATTTT. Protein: CASSQDGAGDNTDTQYF.